One sample yielded the 22 T cell receptor beta chains listed below, sequenced in a study of T-cell memory formation after mild COVID-19. TCRdb recomputed calls from the 5' RACE reads with MiXCR, one row per CDR3 protein. Counted here are approximately 490,000 distinct CDR3 sequences, around 21% occurring once; the ten biggest clones make up approximately 12%. Input material: PBMCs or a T cell subset sorted from them (not recorded which). These receptors were collected from an adult woman who had mild COVID-19 (a few samples of this study predate the infection). Cell type and time point are not known.

The sample holds a few counts of this clonotype. J is TRBJ1-4 and V is TRBV18; D remains ambiguous. Trimming took off 8 bases at V and 3 bases at J, with 19 bases between the two ends. The CDR3 has 16 residues. CDR1 and CDR2 (germline): KGHSH, LQKENI. CDR3 DNA: TGTGCCAGCAAATATTCCGAAGCCTCCTCTAATGAAAAACTGTTTTTT. As protein: CASKYSEASSNEKLFF.

V gene TRBV20-1 combines with J gene TRBJ2-3; 12 bases line up with TRBD2. CDR1 and CDR2 from the germline V gene are DFQATT and SNEGSKA (reference sequence). V lost 4 bases, J lost 2 bases, and 4 bases stayed unmatched. The CDR3 has 15 amino acids. The CDR3, as DNA: TGCAGTGCTATTCTAGCGGGAGGGCCCACAGATACGCAGTATTTT. It is translated as CSAILAGGPTDTQYF.

This clonotype was detected a few times. The genes are TRBV7-9 and TRBJ2-1, with 8 bases that match TRBD2. V was clipped by 5 bases and J by 6 bases; unmatched bases: 9. The CDR3 has 15 residues. The germline CDR1 and CDR2 sequences are SEHNR and FQNEAQ (reference sequence). CDR3 DNA sequence: TGTGCCAGCAGCGCGGAGCGGGAGATAGGCAATGAGCAGTTCTTC. It yields the protein CASSAEREIGNEQFF. Based on the CDR3 plus reference TRBV7-9 and TRBJ2-1, the full variable domain is DTGVSQNPRHKITKRGQNVTFRCDPISEHNRLYWYRQTLGQGPEFLTYFQNEAQLEKSRLLSDRFSAERPKGSFSTLEIQRTEQGDSAMYLCASSAEREIGNEQFFGPGTRLTVL.

Only a few counts were recorded for this clonotype. The V gene is TRBV7-2, the J gene TRBJ1-4, with TRBD1 matching 9 bases. The CDR3 spans 13 residues. Germline CDR1 reads SGHTA; CDR2 reads FQGNSA. With V trimmed by 5 bases and J by 6 bases, 1 base remained unmatched. This CDR3 is CASSRDRDEKLFF. The CDR3 nucleotides are TGTGCCAGCAGCCGGGACAGGGATGAAAAACTGTTTTTT. Using reference TRBV7-2 and TRBJ1-4 for the parts outside the CDR3, the full variable domain is GAGVSQSPSNKVTEKGKDVELRCDPISGHTALYWYRQSLGQGLEFLIYFQGNSAPDKSGLPSDRFSAERTGGSVSTLTIQRTQQEDSAVYLCASSRDRDEKLFFGSGTQLSVL.

V is TRBV5-1 and J is TRBJ1-2; possible D gene TRBD1, 6 bases. V was trimmed by 0 bases and J by 4 bases, leaving 10 bases between them. The germline CDR1 and CDR2 sequences are SGHRS and YFSETQ. The CDR3 has 14 amino acids. This CDR3 reads CASSLDGGPYGYTF. CDR3 nucleotide sequence: TGCGCCAGCAGCTTGGATGGGGGGCCCTATGGCTACACCTTC.

This clonotype was observed at least ten times. The chain combines TRBV9 with TRBJ2-4; D ambiguous. Per the germline V gene, CDR1 is SGDLS and CDR2 is YYNGEE. The CDR3 is 14 amino acids. V gave up 0 bases and J gave up 5 bases, with 9 bases separating them. The CDR3 DNA reads TGTGCCAGCAGCGTAGGTACAGTGGAAAACATTCAGTACTTC. Its protein product is CASSVGTVENIQYF.

This clonotype was detected only a few times. The CDR3 region is CASSLRDSAQETQYF. The CDR3 bases are TGTGCCAGCAGTCTAAGGGACAGCGCCCAAGAGACCCAGTACTTC. The rearrangement joins TRBV6-5 to TRBJ2-5, with 7 bases identical to TRBD1. V was pared by 5 bases and J by 1 base, with 7 bases of the junction left unmatched. Germline V lookup: CDR1 MNHEY, CDR2 SVGAGI. The CDR3 contains 15 residues.

This chain links TRBV27 with TRBJ2-1, with 12 bases lining up with TRBD1. Trimming cost V 1 base and J 8 bases; bases outside gene matches: 6. CDR1 is MNHEY and CDR2 is SMNVEV in the germline V gene (reference sequence). This CDR3 is 16 amino acids long. DNA of the CDR3: TGTGCCAGCAGTTTATACGGGACAGGGGGCTTGGATGAGCAGTTCTTC. The encoded protein is CASSLYGTGGLDEQFF.

The gene calls are TRBV7-2 and TRBJ2-2; D is unresolved. The CDR3 spans 11 residues. V was clipped by 0 bases and J by 12 bases, with 5 bases between them. Germline CDR1 reads SGHTA; CDR2 reads FQGNSA. The CDR3 protein is CASSLARKLFF. The CDR3 DNA reads TGTGCCAGCAGCTTAGCGCGAAAGCTGTTTTTT.

This clonotype was recorded a few times. The J gene is TRBJ2-1, the V gene TRBV18; the D is unclear. The CDR3 length is 13 residues. CDR1 KGHSH and CDR2 LQKENI come from the germline V gene. Trimming removed 0 bases from V and 11 bases from J, with 11 bases in between. CDR3: CASSPPVPTQQFF. The CDR3 nucleotides are TGTGCCAGCTCACCACCGGTACCCACCCAGCAGTTCTTC.

Only a few counts were recorded for this clonotype. The rearrangement links TRBV7-6 to TRBJ2-1; TRBD2 matches at 8 bases. This CDR3 spans 18 amino acids. The V and J ends lost 3 bases and 6 bases, in that order; junction bases with no gene match: 16. Germline CDR1 and CDR2: SGHVS and FNYEAQ. The CDR3, as DNA: TGTGCCAGCAGCTTGCGGGAGCGGGAGTCGTTACATGTCAATGAGCAGTTCTTC. Amino acids: CASSLRERESLHVNEQFF.

The rearrangement uses TRBV7-6 and TRBJ2-3; D is perhaps TRBD1 (6 bases). The CDR3 has 16 residues. Looked up from germline, CDR1 is SGHVS and CDR2 is FNYEAQ. V gave up 0 bases and J gave up 0 bases, with 10 bases separating them. The CDR3 DNA reads TGTGCCAGCAGCTTAGCCAGGGGCCCAAGCACAGATACGCAGTATTTT. Protein: CASSLARGPSTDTQYF. Filled out from reference TRBV7-6 and TRBJ2-3, the complete variable domain reads GAGVSQSPRYKVTKRGQDVALRCDPISGHVSLYWYRQALGQGPEFLTYFNYEAQQDKSGLPNDRFSAERPEGSISTLTIQRTEQRDSAMYRCASSLARGPSTDTQYFGPGTRLTVL.

This chain uses TRBV5-4 with TRBJ2-7, with a possible D match to TRBD1 (6 bases). The V gene lost 4 bases and the J gene lost 3 bases, with 11 bases spanning the gap. The germline gives CDR1 SGHNT, CDR2 YYREEE (reference sequence). The CDR3 is 13 residues long. The DNA for the CDR3 is TGTGCCAGCAGCCAAACAGGGTACTACGAGCAGTACTTC. Encoded protein: CASSQTGYYEQYF.

This clonotype was counted only a few times. The CDR3 DNA reads as TGTGCCAGCAGCTTACATCTTGATAGCGGGGGGGACAATGAGCAGTTCTTC. It codes for CASSLHLDSGGDNEQFF. This chain joins TRBV11-2 and TRBJ2-1, with 11 bases aligning to TRBD2. Germline CDR1 and CDR2: SGHAT and FQNNGV. The CDR3 runs to 17 residues. V was clipped by 2 bases and J by 5 bases; unmatched bases: 8.

V gene TRBV18 combines with J gene TRBJ1-2; 7 bases line up with TRBD1. Germline loops: CDR1 KGHSH, CDR2 LQKENI. V trimming: 1 base; J trimming: 8 bases; junction bases outside the gene matches: 10. The CDR3 contains 15 residues. The chain's CDR3 is CASSPLGDSKGGYTF. The CDR3 DNA reads TGTGCCAGCTCACCACTTGGGGACAGTAAAGGAGGCTACACCTTC.

This clonotype was counted between two and nine times. V is TRBV10-3 and J is TRBJ2-5; the D gene is possibly TRBD1 (6 bases). The germline V gene encodes CDR1 ENHRY and CDR2 SYGVKD. There are 18 residues in the CDR3. Between the trimmed V and J ends, which lost 2 bases and 5 bases, there was a span of 24 bases. The CDR3 protein is CAISETPGAGTQGETQYF. Written as DNA, the CDR3 is TGTGCCATCAGTGAGACACCGGGTGCAGGAACGCAGGGGGAGACCCAGTACTTC.

This clonotype has more than one count but fewer than ten. The J gene is TRBJ2-7, the V gene TRBV6-6, with D perhaps assigned TRBD1 or TRBD2 (6 bases each). The CDR3 is 14 amino acids. V lost 6 bases and J lost 1, with 13 bases in between. The V gene's germline CDR1 is MNHNY and CDR2 SVGAGI (reference sequence). This CDR3 is CASRSWGASYEQYF. As DNA, the CDR3 is TGTGCCAGCAGGTCCTGGGGGGCTTCCTACGAGCAGTACTTC.

To note about this clonotype: One end of the junction does not line up with germline, which may come from a read error. The chain has TRBV7-9 and TRBJ1-1; D not resolved. The germline V gene has CDR1 SEHNR and CDR2 FQNEAQ (reference sequence). The CDR3 consists of 10 residues. The DNA for the CDR3 is TGTGCCAGCAACTTACGAGAAGCTTTCTTT. It translates to CASNLREAFF.

This clonotype was counted ten times or more. The J gene is TRBJ2-1, the V gene TRBV12-3 or TRBV12-4, with 7 bases matching TRBD2. The CDR3 contains 15 residues. V gave up 3 bases and J gave up 7 bases; unmatched junction bases: 9. The CDR3 sequence is CASSLGLAEGNEQFF. CDR3 nucleotide sequence: TGTGCCAGCAGTTTGGGTCTAGCGGAGGGTAATGAGCAGTTCTTC.

The sample holds a few counts of this clonotype. CDR3 loop: CASSLGGWAGVGYGYTF. The CDR3 region has the DNA TGTGCCAGCAGCTTAGGAGGCTGGGCAGGCGTCGGCTATGGCTACACCTTC. V and J are TRBV7-2 and TRBJ1-2; no definite D call. V shed 1 base and J shed 4 bases, with 19 bases lying between them. The germline CDR1 and CDR2 sequences are SGHTA and FQGNSA. This CDR3 is built from 17 residues.

This clonotype showed up just a few times. The chain couples TRBV24-1 to TRBJ2-3, with unresolved D. CDR1 KGHDR and CDR2 SFDVKD come from the germline V gene. V was cut by 3 bases and J by 4 bases, with 7 bases left in between. This CDR3 comprises 13 residues. The chain's CDR3 is CATSDALPDTQYF. For the CDR3, the DNA is TGTGCCACCAGTGATGCGTTACCAGATACGCAGTATTTT.

In its sample, this clonotype was seen a few times. J is TRBJ2-1 and V is TRBV5-1, with D tentatively TRBD2 (6 bases). Germline CDR1 reads SGHRS; CDR2 reads YFSETQ. The CDR3 covers 16 residues. The V end was cut by 4 bases, the J end by 2 bases, with 16 bases between. The CDR3 sequence: CASSPPGTYAYNEQFF. The DNA for the CDR3 is TGCGCCAGCAGCCCTCCGGGGACTTATGCCTACAATGAGCAGTTCTTC.